This T cell receptor beta chain was sequenced for a study of beta chain features in type 1 diabetes (dated by TCRdb to 2017 to 2018). Describing the broader study: No differences in mean age, gender distribution, total cell number or subset yield were found between patients and healthy donors. A total of roughly 110 million sorted cells were examined across all samples, and the number of cells per subset was strongly correlated with RNA yield. In the study, TCRB repertoires of sorted circulating CD4+ T cell subsets from recently diagnosed type 1 diabetes patients were compared with those of matched healthy donors. Regulatory and stem cell-like memory subsets were obtained from only 8 patients and about 8 healthy donors, while naive and central memory subsets were obtained from all 30 or so donors. Paper-wide results and their limitations: Sequencing cDNA rather than genomic DNA could over-represent highly expressing activated cells, although activation and CD3 levels did not differ between groups. Because small numbers of individuals were included in the HLA sub-analyses, any influence of HLA type on TCRB rearrangement was left unresolved. Naive, central memory and regulatory TCRB repertoires appeared to be more similar among patients than among healthy donors. At VDJ recombination sites, type 1 diabetes patients had fewer insertions and more deleted nucleotides, which implies abnormalities in thymic rearrangement. A moderate but significant shortening of TCRB CDR3 length was observed in type 1 diabetes patients in all four CD4+ subsets. Shorter templates might have been favored by PCR, but patient and control samples were amplified and corrected together, so both groups would have been affected equally by any skew.

To note about this clone: This clone's antigen is unknown. Base qualities are not at hand, and no much larger clone is one base apart.

The germline V gene supplies CDR1 MDHEN and CDR2 SYDVKM. V and J lose 1 base and 5 bases, and a span of 8 bases separates them. The CDR3 holds 13 amino acids from the cysteine to the phenylalanine. The DNA shown is the 39-base CDR3, in frame from base 1. Each donor gave one peripheral blood draw, averaging approximately 110 mL, which was collected into heparinised tubes. A BD FACSAria II and a panel including CD45RO, CCR7, CD25, CD127, CD95 and CD27 were used to sort naive, central memory, regulatory and stem cell-like memory CD4+ T cells. Purity was above 95% for every sorted population. Right away, PBMCs were isolated by Lymphoprep density gradient centrifugation and were stained directly, with no culture step. Samples were stained and sorted in pairs, with one healthy donor and one patient per experiment, so that batch effects were minimized. The entire amount of isolated RNA was reverse transcribed using the High Capacity cDNA Reverse Transcription Kit, so the sequenced TCRB transcripts were expressed ones. Deep immunoSEQ sequencing was applied to naive, central memory and regulatory T cell samples, giving an average of about 3.57 million total reads per sample. Sorted cells were lysed in RLT buffer and RNA was extracted with DNase-treated RNeasy Micro or Mini kits, depending on cell number. To prevent cross-contamination, every cell subset was processed on its own, while patient and healthy donor samples were processed together. TCRB sequences were amplified from cDNA with the immunoSEQ multiplex PCR, producing 87-bp fragments spanning the CDR3 region. Sequencing of the amplicons was performed on the Illumina HiSeq platform. In the authors' own workflow: PCR bias was computationally corrected using synthetic template baselines, reads within Hamming distance 2 were collapsed, and singletons that could not be merged were discarded. Reads were aligned against IMGT so that V, D and J genes, CDR3 length and insertions or deletions at six rearrangement sites could be assigned. Within each subset, clonotype counts were normalized to sorted cell number, and only after that were true diversity and Gini coefficients computed with the tcR R package. Repertoire sharing was quantified using the overlap coefficient calculated on TCRB nucleotide sequences. As a proxy for the pre-selection repertoire, out-of-frame TCRB sequences from naive cells were analyzed. Not all clones reach the TCRdb copy of this immuneACCESS table, which keeps in-frame sequences only. Checked studies attribute under half of the gap to unresolved V genes and leave the rest unexplained. That table gives V, J and clone size, and the DNA gave D and trimming. The table for this sample lists 310,000 or so clones; more than 9.5% of them were counted only once. Just over 0.015% of the sample is held by the ten biggest clonotypes.

The sequencing sample was made of naive CD4+ T cells from blood. The cell subset or site label for this specimen denotes: true naive CD4+ T cells. The rearrangement joined TRBV28 to TRBJ2-5; D gene: possibly TRBD1, on 5 matching bases. This clonotype was obtained from a woman aged 25 to 39 in good health. The bases are TGTGCCAGCAGTTTATACAGGATGGAGACCCAGTACTTC. This yields the protein CASSLYRMETQYF.